These T cell receptor beta chains were read from a single sample in a study of cytomegalovirus exposure and HLA in healthy donors. The table came from immunoSEQ multiplex PCR; TCRdb's copy has only in-frame clones and leaves some out. The sample lists 83,000 or so clones, about 76% seen once, with approximately 15% in the top ten. Sequencing used PBMCs. Receptor source: a middle-aged woman in good health and CMV-seropositive. The CDR3 runs from the conserved cysteine through the conserved F or W. Clone sizes are given selectively: once, few, many, or a class where the clone is expanded.

size | J | length | V | CDR3
. | TRBJ1-1 | 14 | TRBV28 | CASSLFGGWAETFF
. | TRBJ2-2 | 22 | TRBV18 | CASSPAAGQGDSLPRNTGELFF
. | TRBJ1-3 | 13 | TRBV11-1 | CASSSGGRGTIYF
once | TRBJ1-5 | 13 | TRBV7-2 | CASSLGGPQPQHF
once | TRBJ2-2 | 17 | TRBV19 | CASSTRWPRLNTGELFF
. | TRBJ1-2 | 14 | TRBV4-2 | CASSQETPGYGYTF
. | TRBJ1-1 | 14 | TRBV6-5 | CASTPGGRGTEAFF
. | TRBJ2-3 | 15 | TRBV7-3 | CASSLEAGSTDTQYF
. | TRBJ2-5 | 14 | TRBV14 | CASGLTGKGETQYF
. | TRBJ2-5 | 14 | TRBV7-2 | CASSPGQGGETQYF
. | TRBJ1-1 | 16 | TRBV28 | CASSLRHQGGGTEAFF
. | TRBJ1-1 | 11 | TRBV10-1 | CASSDGGEAFF
. | TRBJ1-2 | 13 | TRBV6-5 | CASSYGTDYGYTF
. | TRBJ1-2 | 17 | TRBV9 | CASSAWGLVAAGYGYTF
. | TRBJ2-3 | 15 | TRBV5-1 | CASSSGLAGADTQYF
few | TRBJ2-6 | 20 | TRBV27 | CASRQPGLGSNTSGANVLTF
. | TRBJ2-7 | 13 | TRBV7-7 | CASSPDRGYEQYF